A selection of T cell receptor beta chains follows, all from one sample in a study of T cells in Graves' hyperthyroidism and ophthalmopathy. TCRdb redid the calling of the multiplex PCR reads with MiXCR, one entry per CDR3 protein. Here the sample spans 650,000 to 750,000 distinct CDR3 sequences, 14% being singletons. The specimen was blood. The receptors were gathered from a woman between 18 and 29 years old with Graves' hyperthyroidism. CDR3s include the opening cysteine and the closing phenylalanine or tryptophan. Fields, in order: CDR3 DNA, CDR3 protein, D gene, clone size, CDR3 length, V gene, J gene. D genes are given only for firm matches. Expanded clones get a size class; other rows say once, few or many, or leave the size out.

CDR3nt: TGTGCCAGCAGTTTACTGGGGGGCTCGAGGAGTCAAGCCAAAAACATTCAGTACTTC; CDR3aa: CASSLLGGSRSQAKNIQYF; d_gene: NA; abundance: many; len: 19; v_gene: TRBV28; j_gene: TRBJ2-4
CDR3nt: TGTGCCAGCAGCCAAGTCCTAGGGACAGGCTTCCCCTACGAGCAGTACTTC; CDR3aa: CASSQVLGTGFPYEQYF; d_gene: TRBD1; abundance: many; len: 17; v_gene: TRBV12-3/TRBV12-4; j_gene: TRBJ2-7
CDR3nt: TGCAGTGCTAGGCTATCGAATGAGCAGTTCTTC; CDR3aa: CSARLSNEQFF; d_gene: NA; abundance: many; len: 11; v_gene: TRBV20-1; j_gene: TRBJ2-1
CDR3nt: TGTGCCTGGAGTGATCCAAGGGGGGGACAGATTAATGAAAAACTGTTTTTT; CDR3aa: CAWSDPRGGQINEKLFF; d_gene: TRBD1; abundance: NA; len: 17; v_gene: TRBV30; j_gene: TRBJ1-4
CDR3nt: TGTGCCAGCAGCATTGGGACAGGGCTCACAGATACGCAGTATTTT; CDR3aa: CASSIGTGLTDTQYF; d_gene: TRBD1; abundance: many; len: 15; v_gene: TRBV13; j_gene: TRBJ2-3
CDR3nt: TGTGCCAGCAGCTCCGCTTGTAGCAGGGCCTACGAGCAGTACTTC; CDR3aa: CASSSACSRAYEQYF; d_gene: NA; abundance: NA; len: 15; v_gene: TRBV7-3; j_gene: TRBJ2-7
CDR3nt: TGCGCCAGCAGCTTGGGACAGGGGAATGGCTACACCTTC; CDR3aa: CASSLGQGNGYTF; d_gene: TRBD1; abundance: many; len: 13; v_gene: TRBV5-1; j_gene: TRBJ1-2
CDR3nt: TGCGCCAGCAGCCACGGGGACAGGTGGATGGGGTCCCAGCATTTT; CDR3aa: CASSHGDRWMGSQHF; d_gene: TRBD1; abundance: NA; len: 15; v_gene: TRBV5-1; j_gene: TRBJ1-5
CDR3nt: TGTGCCAGTTTTTCAGCGAACAGGGGCAACACTGAAGCTTTCTTT; CDR3aa: CASFSANRGNTEAFF; d_gene: TRBD1; abundance: NA; len: 15; v_gene: TRBV19; j_gene: TRBJ1-1
CDR3nt: TGTGCCAGCTCACCAGCAACCGGTGGAAACACCATATATTTT; CDR3aa: CASSPATGGNTIYF; d_gene: NA; abundance: many; len: 14; v_gene: TRBV18; j_gene: TRBJ1-3
CDR3nt: TGTGCCAGCAGTTACCCCGGACTAGCCTTGACCGGGGAGCTGTTTTTT; CDR3aa: CASSYPGLALTGELFF; d_gene: TRBD2; abundance: NA; len: 16; v_gene: TRBV6-6; j_gene: TRBJ2-2
CDR3nt: TGCAGCGTTGATAGCGGGACAGGACACGAGCAGTACTTC; CDR3aa: CSVDSGTGHEQYF; d_gene: NA; abundance: NA; len: 13; v_gene: TRBV29-1; j_gene: TRBJ2-7
CDR3nt: TGTGCCAGCAGCAAAGGGGGTCACAATGAGCAGTTCTTC; CDR3aa: CASSKGGHNEQFF; d_gene: NA; abundance: many; len: 13; v_gene: TRBV7-3; j_gene: TRBJ2-1
CDR3nt: TGTGCCAGCAGCTGGACGCTACAGGATCTAAACACTGAAGCTTTCTTT; CDR3aa: CASSWTLQDLNTEAFF; d_gene: NA; abundance: many; len: 16; v_gene: TRBV7-2; j_gene: TRBJ1-1
CDR3nt: TGTGCCAGCCTGGACATAGCGGGGAGCACAGATACGCAGTATTTT; CDR3aa: CASLDIAGSTDTQYF; d_gene: TRBD2; abundance: many; len: 15; v_gene: TRBV2; j_gene: TRBJ2-3
CDR3nt: TGTGCCACCCGAGGGAACACCGGGGAGCTGTTTTTT; CDR3aa: CATRGNTGELFF; d_gene: NA; abundance: NA; len: 12; v_gene: TRBV24-1; j_gene: TRBJ2-2
CDR3nt: TGTGCCAGCAGTTACTACCTCGGGCTAGCGGGAGCAGATACGCAGTATTTT; CDR3aa: CASSYYLGLAGADTQYF; d_gene: TRBD2; abundance: few; len: 17; v_gene: TRBV6-5; j_gene: TRBJ2-3
CDR3nt: TGCAGTGCTAGAGTCACGACTTACCAAGAGACCCAGTACTTC; CDR3aa: CSARVTTYQETQYF; d_gene: NA; abundance: many; len: 14; v_gene: TRBV20-1; j_gene: TRBJ2-5
CDR3nt: TGTGCCAGCAGTTACTCAACACAGGGGGGACCTTCCTACGAGCAGTACTTC; CDR3aa: CASSYSTQGGPSYEQYF; d_gene: TRBD1; abundance: many; len: 17; v_gene: TRBV6-2/TRBV6-3; j_gene: TRBJ2-7
CDR3nt: TGTGCCAGCAGACACACAGGGGGCCCTGGGGCCAACGTCCTGACTTTC; CDR3aa: CASRHTGGPGANVLTF; d_gene: TRBD1; abundance: many; len: 16; v_gene: TRBV2; j_gene: TRBJ2-6
CDR3nt: TGTGCCAGCAGCCAAGATCCGGGGACCCAGTACTTC; CDR3aa: CASSQDPGTQYF; d_gene: NA; abundance: few; len: 12; v_gene: TRBV14; j_gene: TRBJ2-5
CDR3nt: TGTGCCAGCAGCTTAATGTATTCAGATACGCAGTATTTT; CDR3aa: CASSLMYSDTQYF; d_gene: NA; abundance: many; len: 13; v_gene: TRBV7-3; j_gene: TRBJ2-3
CDR3nt: TGTGCCAGCAGCTTTTCCAGTTCTCGGGATGAGCAGTTCTTC; CDR3aa: CASSFSSSRDEQFF; d_gene: NA; abundance: many; len: 14; v_gene: TRBV7-3; j_gene: TRBJ2-1
CDR3nt: TGTGCCATACTGGGCGACTCCTACAATGAGCAGTTCTTC; CDR3aa: CAILGDSYNEQFF; d_gene: NA; abundance: NA; len: 13; v_gene: TRBV10-3; j_gene: TRBJ2-1
CDR3nt: TGTGCCAGCAGTTTAGCCCCCGCGGGGGCCGTTAATGAAAAACTGTTTTTT; CDR3aa: CASSLAPAGAVNEKLFF; d_gene: NA; abundance: many; len: 17; v_gene: TRBV28; j_gene: TRBJ1-4
CDR3nt: TGTGCCAGTAGTATGGTTGGCAATCAGCCCCAGCATTTT; CDR3aa: CASSMVGNQPQHF; d_gene: NA; abundance: NA; len: 13; v_gene: TRBV19; j_gene: TRBJ1-5
CDR3nt: TGCGCCAGCAGTGAGTCAAGGGCTGATAGGGACACTGAAGCTTTCTTT; CDR3aa: CASSESRADRDTEAFF; d_gene: NA; abundance: many; len: 16; v_gene: TRBV10-2; j_gene: TRBJ1-1
CDR3nt: TGTGCCAGCAGCCCTCCCCGGCGGACGACTGAAGCTTTCTTT; CDR3aa: CASSPPRRTTEAFF; d_gene: NA; abundance: NA; len: 14; v_gene: TRBV27; j_gene: TRBJ1-1
CDR3nt: TGTGCCAGCATTAATCTGGGCCCAAACACTGAAGCTTTCTTT; CDR3aa: CASINLGPNTEAFF; d_gene: NA; abundance: few; len: 14; v_gene: TRBV6-1; j_gene: TRBJ1-1
CDR3nt: TGTGCCAGCAACCTAAGGCTAGCGGGGGTGAACACCGGGGAGCTGTTTTTT; CDR3aa: CASNLRLAGVNTGELFF; d_gene: TRBD2; abundance: few; len: 17; v_gene: TRBV28; j_gene: TRBJ2-2
CDR3nt: TGTGCCAGCAGACGGGTGGGGGACGAGCAGTACTTC; CDR3aa: CASRRVGDEQYF; d_gene: NA; abundance: many; len: 12; v_gene: TRBV6-2/TRBV6-3; j_gene: TRBJ2-7
CDR3nt: TGTGCCAGCAGGCCAAGAGGAGGGGACTATGGCTACACCTTC; CDR3aa: CASRPRGGDYGYTF; d_gene: NA; abundance: NA; len: 14; v_gene: TRBV6-1; j_gene: TRBJ1-2
CDR3nt: TGCAGTGCTAGAGGGAGGGAAGATGAGCAGTTCTTC; CDR3aa: CSARGREDEQFF; d_gene: NA; abundance: NA; len: 12; v_gene: TRBV20-1; j_gene: TRBJ2-1
CDR3nt: TGTGCCAGCAGCGGGCCACTAGCGGGAGTGAAGAGCGACGAGCAGTACTTC; CDR3aa: CASSGPLAGVKSDEQYF; d_gene: TRBD2; abundance: NA; len: 17; v_gene: TRBV7-9; j_gene: TRBJ2-7
CDR3nt: TGTGCCAGCAGCCCCAGACAGGGAGTGGAGACCCAGTACTTC; CDR3aa: CASSPRQGVETQYF; d_gene: TRBD1; abundance: few; len: 14; v_gene: TRBV7-9; j_gene: TRBJ2-5
CDR3nt: TGTGCCAGCAGTTACGTTCCCGGGAGGAGTGACGGGGAGCTGTTTTTT; CDR3aa: CASSYVPGRSDGELFF; d_gene: TRBD2; abundance: many; len: 16; v_gene: TRBV6-2/TRBV6-3; j_gene: TRBJ2-2
CDR3nt: TGTGCCAGCAGCAAGGGGGATGGCTACACCTTC; CDR3aa: CASSKGDGYTF; d_gene: NA; abundance: many; len: 11; v_gene: TRBV9; j_gene: TRBJ1-2
CDR3nt: TGTGCCAGCAGTTTAGGGGGGGGAGGGGCCCATGAGCAGTTCTTC; CDR3aa: CASSLGGGGAHEQFF; d_gene: TRBD2; abundance: few; len: 15; v_gene: TRBV12-3/TRBV12-4; j_gene: TRBJ2-1
CDR3nt: TGCGCCAGCAGCTTGGAATCGGAGACCCAGTACTTC; CDR3aa: CASSLESETQYF; d_gene: NA; abundance: NA; len: 12; v_gene: TRBV5-1; j_gene: TRBJ2-5
CDR3nt: TGCAGTGCTGGGACTAGCGGCTTGCCTCGTTTCACCGGGGAGCTGTTTTTT; CDR3aa: CSAGTSGLPRFTGELFF; d_gene: TRBD2; abundance: once; len: 17; v_gene: TRBV20-1; j_gene: TRBJ2-2
CDR3nt: TGTGCCAGCAGTAGACTCGATGCCCTTGATGAGCAGTTCTTC; CDR3aa: CASSRLDALDEQFF; d_gene: NA; abundance: many; len: 14; v_gene: TRBV13; j_gene: TRBJ2-1
CDR3nt: TGTGCCAGCAGCTCCCGGCAGGCTAGCAATCAGCCCCAGCATTTT; CDR3aa: CASSSRQASNQPQHF; d_gene: NA; abundance: NA; len: 15; v_gene: TRBV5-6; j_gene: TRBJ1-5
CDR3nt: TGTGCCTGGGAAGAACTTGGGGGCTCTGGGGCCAACGTCCTGACTTTC; CDR3aa: CAWEELGGSGANVLTF; d_gene: NA; abundance: many; len: 16; v_gene: TRBV30; j_gene: TRBJ2-6
CDR3nt: TGTGCCAGCAGCGTAGCCGGGACAGGGCGTGCCGGGGAGCTGTTTTTT; CDR3aa: CASSVAGTGRAGELFF; d_gene: TRBD1; abundance: NA; len: 16; v_gene: TRBV7-2; j_gene: TRBJ2-2
CDR3nt: TGTGCCAGCAGCCCTCACACTACAGGGGTGGAGACCCAGTACTTC; CDR3aa: CASSPHTTGVETQYF; d_gene: TRBD1; abundance: many; len: 15; v_gene: TRBV11-2; j_gene: TRBJ2-5
CDR3nt: TGTGCCAGCAGTGAAAATTCGGTCACAATTTCTGGAAACACCATATATTTT; CDR3aa: CASSENSVTISGNTIYF; d_gene: NA; abundance: many; len: 17; v_gene: TRBV2; j_gene: TRBJ1-3
CDR3nt: TGTGCCAGCAGCCATCTAGCGGGAGGGATCGACGAGCAGTACTTC; CDR3aa: CASSHLAGGIDEQYF; d_gene: TRBD2; abundance: many; len: 15; v_gene: TRBV7-2; j_gene: TRBJ2-7
CDR3nt: TGCAGCGTTGAGATCCTAGCGGGAGGTCGTGAGCAGTTCTTC; CDR3aa: CSVEILAGGREQFF; d_gene: TRBD2; abundance: few; len: 14; v_gene: TRBV29-1; j_gene: TRBJ2-1
CDR3nt: TGTGCCAGTACCCTCCCCTCCCAGGGGCCTGAAGCTTTCTTT; CDR3aa: CASTLPSQGPEAFF; d_gene: NA; abundance: many; len: 14; v_gene: TRBV19; j_gene: TRBJ1-1
CDR3nt: TGTGCCAGCAGCAACAGGGGGACCGGATATGGCTACACCTTC; CDR3aa: CASSNRGTGYGYTF; d_gene: TRBD1; abundance: NA; len: 14; v_gene: TRBV6-1; j_gene: TRBJ1-2
CDR3nt: TGCAGTGCTAGGAGGGTCGGACTAGCGGGAGGGCCCCCAGATACGCAGTATTTT; CDR3aa: CSARRVGLAGGPPDTQYF; d_gene: TRBD2; abundance: many; len: 18; v_gene: TRBV20-1; j_gene: TRBJ2-3
CDR3nt: TGTGCCAGCAGATTTGAAAAACGCGGTCAAGAGACCCAGTACTTC; CDR3aa: CASRFEKRGQETQYF; d_gene: NA; abundance: many; len: 15; v_gene: TRBV7-8; j_gene: TRBJ2-5
CDR3nt: TGTGCCAGCAGCTTCGCTCTTGGGGGCCCAGATACGCAGTATTTT; CDR3aa: CASSFALGGPDTQYF; d_gene: NA; abundance: NA; len: 15; v_gene: TRBV7-9; j_gene: TRBJ2-3